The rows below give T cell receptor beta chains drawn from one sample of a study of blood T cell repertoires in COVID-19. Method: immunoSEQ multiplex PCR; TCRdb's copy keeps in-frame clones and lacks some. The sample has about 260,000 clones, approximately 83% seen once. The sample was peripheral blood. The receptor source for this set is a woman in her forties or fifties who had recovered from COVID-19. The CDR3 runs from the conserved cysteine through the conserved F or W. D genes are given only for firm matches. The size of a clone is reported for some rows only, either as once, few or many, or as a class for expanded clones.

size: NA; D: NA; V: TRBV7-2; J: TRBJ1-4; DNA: TGTGCCAGCAGCTTAAGTCAGGGTGATGAAAAACTGTTTTTT; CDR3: CASSLSQGDEKLFF
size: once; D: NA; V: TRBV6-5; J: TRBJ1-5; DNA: TGTGCCAGCAGCCCCGGGACAACGAATCAGCCCCAGCATTTT; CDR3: CASSPGTTNQPQHF
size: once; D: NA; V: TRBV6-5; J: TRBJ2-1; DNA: TGTGCCAGCAGTTACTCGTCCGGGATTACAATGCATGAGCAGTTCTTC; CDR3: CASSYSSGITMHEQFF
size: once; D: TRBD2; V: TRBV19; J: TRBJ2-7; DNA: TGTGCCAGTAGTATATCAGTGGGACTACAACCCTACGAGCAGTACTTC; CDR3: CASSISVGLQPYEQYF
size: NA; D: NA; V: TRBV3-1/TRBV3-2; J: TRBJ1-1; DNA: TGTGCCAGCAGCCGGACATCAACCGTAACTGAAGCTTTCTTT; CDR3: CASSRTSTVTEAFF
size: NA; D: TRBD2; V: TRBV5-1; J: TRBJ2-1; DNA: TGCGCCAGCAGCTTCTTCGGACTAGCGGGAGGAGGCAATGAGCAGTTCTTC; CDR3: CASSFFGLAGGGNEQFF
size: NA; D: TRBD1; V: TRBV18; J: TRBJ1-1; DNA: TGTGCCAGCTCATCGGACCTACAGGGGGCCCGTGAAGCTTTCTTT; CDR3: CASSSDLQGAREAFF
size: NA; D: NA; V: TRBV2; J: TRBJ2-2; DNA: TGTGCCAGCTCTCTAGGCCCGAACACCGGGGAGCTGTTTTTT; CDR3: CASSLGPNTGELFF
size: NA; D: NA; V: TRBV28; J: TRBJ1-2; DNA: TGTGCCAGCAGCCAAGACCCGACAAGGGGCTACACCTTC; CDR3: CASSQDPTRGYTF
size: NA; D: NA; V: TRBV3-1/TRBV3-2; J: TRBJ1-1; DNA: TGTGCCAGCAGCCAGACTTCCACTGAAGCTTTCTTT; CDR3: CASSQTSTEAFF
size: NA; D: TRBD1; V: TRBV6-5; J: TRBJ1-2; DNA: TGTGCCAGCAGTACCGGACAGGACTATGGCTACACCTTC; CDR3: CASSTGQDYGYTF
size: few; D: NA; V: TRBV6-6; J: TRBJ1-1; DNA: TGTGCCAGCGACGTTGGGCAGGGCACTGAAGCTTTCTTT; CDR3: CASDVGQGTEAFF
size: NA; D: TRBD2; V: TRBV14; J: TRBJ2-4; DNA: TGTGCCAGCCGCCGACGCTCGGGGGGGGAGGGCATTCAGTACTTC; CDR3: CASRRRSGGEGIQYF
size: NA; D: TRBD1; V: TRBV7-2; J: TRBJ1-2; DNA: TGTGCCAGCAGCTTAGTCAGCACAGGGGTCTCAAACTATGGCTACACCTTC; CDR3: CASSLVSTGVSNYGYTF
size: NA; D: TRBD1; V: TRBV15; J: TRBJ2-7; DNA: TGTGCCACCAGCAGAGAAGGGGGCTTTCACGAGCAGTACTTC; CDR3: CATSREGGFHEQYF
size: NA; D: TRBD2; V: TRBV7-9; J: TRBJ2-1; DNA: TGTGCCAGCAGCCCGGGACTAGCGGGGGGAAATGGGAATGAGCAGTTCTTC; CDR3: CASSPGLAGGNGNEQFF
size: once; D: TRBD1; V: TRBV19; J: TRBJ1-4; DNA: TGTGCCAGTAGTACCGGACAGGCCGCTAATGAAAAACTGTTTTTT; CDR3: CASSTGQAANEKLFF
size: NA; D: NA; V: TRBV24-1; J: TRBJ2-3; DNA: TGTGCCACCAGTTTCGGGGGGCGTGCAGATACGCAGTATTTT; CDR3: CATSFGGRADTQYF
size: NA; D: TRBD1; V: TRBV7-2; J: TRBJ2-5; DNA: TGTGCCAGCAGCTACCGGGACAGGTCGTACCAAGAGACCCAGTACTTC; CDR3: CASSYRDRSYQETQYF
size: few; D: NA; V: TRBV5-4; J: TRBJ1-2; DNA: TGTGCCAGCAGTCGTCAGTCGGAGTATGGCTACACCTTC; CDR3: CASSRQSEYGYTF
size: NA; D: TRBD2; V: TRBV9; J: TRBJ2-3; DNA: TGTGCCAGCAGCGCGGGACTAGCGAGCACAGATACGCAGTATTTT; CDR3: CASSAGLASTDTQYF
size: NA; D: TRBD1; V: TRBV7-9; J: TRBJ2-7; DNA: TGTGCCAGCAGCAAGGAGAGACAGGGGGCAGGGGAAGAGCAGTACTTC; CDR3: CASSKERQGAGEEQYF